This T cell receptor beta chain was captured in a study of CD8+CD57+ T cells in acquired aplastic anemia. Looking at the study overall: Sorted CD4+ and CD8+ cell DNA averaged around 3.3 ug.

Those patients picked for sequencing had displayed CD8+CD57+ cell expansion on flow cytometry. It was genomic DNA that served as the template for profiling TCR beta VDJ and CDR3. One entry per CDR3 protein, called by TCRdb with MiXCR from the reads. The sample has roughly 240,000 distinct CDR3 sequences; around half are singletons. CDR1 and CDR2 (germline): LNHNV, YYDKDF (reference sequence). This CDR3 is built from 15 residues. V dropped 3 bases and J dropped 3 bases, with 11 bases sitting between them. Input material: sorted CD4+, CD8+, or CD8+CD57+ T cells (not recorded which) from PBMCs. The rearrangement joins TRBV15 to TRBJ2-2; no clear D. The sequence was collected from a human donor with aplastic anemia. The CDR3 bases are TGTGCCACCAGCAGGCGGATTACGGACACCGGGGAGCTGTTTTTT. Its translation is CATSRRITDTGELFF.